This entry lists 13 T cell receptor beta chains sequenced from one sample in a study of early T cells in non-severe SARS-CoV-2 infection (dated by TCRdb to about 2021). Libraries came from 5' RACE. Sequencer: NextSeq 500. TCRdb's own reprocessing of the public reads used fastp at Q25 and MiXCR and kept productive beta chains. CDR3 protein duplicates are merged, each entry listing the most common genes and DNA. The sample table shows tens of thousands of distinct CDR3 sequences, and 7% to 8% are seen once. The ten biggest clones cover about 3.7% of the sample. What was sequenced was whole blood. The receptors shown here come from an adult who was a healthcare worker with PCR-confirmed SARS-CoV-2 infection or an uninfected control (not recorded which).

CDR3 amino acids: CASCSVTGENTEAFF. The CDR3 nucleotides read TGTGCCAGCTGCTCTGTCACTGGGGAGAACACTGAAGCTTTCTTT. The genes are TRBV9 and TRBJ1-1; D not certain. The CDR3 contains 15 residues. V lost 7 bases and J 1 base, leaving 17 bases between the germline ends. Per germline, CDR1 SGDLS and CDR2 YYNGEE.

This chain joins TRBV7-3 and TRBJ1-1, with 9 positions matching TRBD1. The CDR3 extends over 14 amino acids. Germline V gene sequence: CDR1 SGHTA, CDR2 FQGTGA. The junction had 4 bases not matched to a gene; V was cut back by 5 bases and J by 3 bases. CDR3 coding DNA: TGTGCCAGCAGCCCTCGACAGGGGGACACTGAAGCTTTCTTT. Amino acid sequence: CASSPRQGDTEAFF.

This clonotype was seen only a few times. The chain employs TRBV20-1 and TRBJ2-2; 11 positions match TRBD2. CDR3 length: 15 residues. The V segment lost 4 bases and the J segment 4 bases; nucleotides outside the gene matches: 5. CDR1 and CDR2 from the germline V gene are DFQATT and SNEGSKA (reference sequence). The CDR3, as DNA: TGCAGTGCTACAGGACTAGCGGGCCTCACCGGGGAGCTGTTTTTT. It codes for CSATGLAGLTGELFF.

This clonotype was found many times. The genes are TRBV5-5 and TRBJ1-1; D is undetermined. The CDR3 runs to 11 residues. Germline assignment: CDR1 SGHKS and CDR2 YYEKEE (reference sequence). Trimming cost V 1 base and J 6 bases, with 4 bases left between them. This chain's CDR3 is CASSLKAEAFF. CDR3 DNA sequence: TGTGCCAGCAGCTTGAAAGCTGAAGCTTTCTTT.

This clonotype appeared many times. The CDR3 protein is CASSVENNSPLHF. CDR3 coding DNA: TGTGCCAGCAGCGTAGAGAATAATTCACCCCTCCACTTT. This rearrangement joins TRBV9 to TRBJ1-6; D is unresolved. CDR3 length: 13 residues. The V and J ends lost 0 bases and 5 bases respectively, with 3 bases between them. The germline CDR1 and CDR2 sequences are SGDLS and YYNGEE.

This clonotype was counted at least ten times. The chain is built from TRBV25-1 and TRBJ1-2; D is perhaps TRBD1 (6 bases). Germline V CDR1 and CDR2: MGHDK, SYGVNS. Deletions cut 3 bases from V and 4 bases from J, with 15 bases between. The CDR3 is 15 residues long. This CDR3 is CASSDPQGGGYGYTF. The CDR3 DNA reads TGTGCCAGCAGTGACCCCCAAGGGGGTGGCTATGGCTACACCTTC.

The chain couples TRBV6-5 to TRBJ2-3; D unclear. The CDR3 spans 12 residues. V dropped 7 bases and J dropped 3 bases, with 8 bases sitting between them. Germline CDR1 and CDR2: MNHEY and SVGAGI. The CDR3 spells CASTAGTDTQYF. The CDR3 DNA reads TGTGCCAGCACAGCAGGTACAGATACGCAGTATTTT.

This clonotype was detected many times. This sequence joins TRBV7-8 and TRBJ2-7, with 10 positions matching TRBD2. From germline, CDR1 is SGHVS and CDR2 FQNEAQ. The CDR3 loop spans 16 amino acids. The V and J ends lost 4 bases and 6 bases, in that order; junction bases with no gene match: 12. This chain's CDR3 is CASSSVGLAGASEQYF. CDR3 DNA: TGTGCCAGCAGCTCCGTAGGGCTAGCGGGAGCTAGCGAGCAGTACTTC.

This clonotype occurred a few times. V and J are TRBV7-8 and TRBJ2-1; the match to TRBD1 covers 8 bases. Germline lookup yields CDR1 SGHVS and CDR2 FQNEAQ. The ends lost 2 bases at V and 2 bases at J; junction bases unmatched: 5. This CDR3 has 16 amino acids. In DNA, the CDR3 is TGTGCCAGCAGCTTAAACAGGGGGGTTGCCTACAATGAGCAGTTCTTC. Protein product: CASSLNRGVAYNEQFF.

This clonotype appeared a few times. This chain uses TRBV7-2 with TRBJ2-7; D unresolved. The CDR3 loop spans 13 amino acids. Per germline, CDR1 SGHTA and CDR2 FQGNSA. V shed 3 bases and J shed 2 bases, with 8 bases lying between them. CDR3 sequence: CASSFLGAYEQYF. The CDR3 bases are TGTGCCAGCAGCTTTTTGGGTGCCTACGAGCAGTACTTC.

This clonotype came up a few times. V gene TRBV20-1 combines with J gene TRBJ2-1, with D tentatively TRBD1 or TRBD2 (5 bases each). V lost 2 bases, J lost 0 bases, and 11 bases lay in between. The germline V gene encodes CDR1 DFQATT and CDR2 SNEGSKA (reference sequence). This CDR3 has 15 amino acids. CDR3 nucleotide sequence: TGCAGTGCTAGATACGGGACGAGCTCCTACAATGAGCAGTTCTTC. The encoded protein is CSARYGTSSYNEQFF.

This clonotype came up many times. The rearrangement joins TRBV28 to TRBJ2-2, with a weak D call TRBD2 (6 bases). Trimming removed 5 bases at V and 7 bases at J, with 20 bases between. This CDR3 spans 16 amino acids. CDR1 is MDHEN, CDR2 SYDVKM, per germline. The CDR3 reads CASSLAPLEGRGELFF. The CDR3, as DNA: TGTGCCAGCAGTCTAGCGCCACTGGAGGGGCGCGGGGAGCTGTTTTTT.

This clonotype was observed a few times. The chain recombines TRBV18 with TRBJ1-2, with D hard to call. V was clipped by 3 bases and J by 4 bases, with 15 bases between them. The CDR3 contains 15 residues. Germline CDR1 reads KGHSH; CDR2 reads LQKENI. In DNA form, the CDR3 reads TGTGCCAGCTCACCTCGATTCGGGCAGACCTATGGCTACACCTTC. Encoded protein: CASSPRFGQTYGYTF.